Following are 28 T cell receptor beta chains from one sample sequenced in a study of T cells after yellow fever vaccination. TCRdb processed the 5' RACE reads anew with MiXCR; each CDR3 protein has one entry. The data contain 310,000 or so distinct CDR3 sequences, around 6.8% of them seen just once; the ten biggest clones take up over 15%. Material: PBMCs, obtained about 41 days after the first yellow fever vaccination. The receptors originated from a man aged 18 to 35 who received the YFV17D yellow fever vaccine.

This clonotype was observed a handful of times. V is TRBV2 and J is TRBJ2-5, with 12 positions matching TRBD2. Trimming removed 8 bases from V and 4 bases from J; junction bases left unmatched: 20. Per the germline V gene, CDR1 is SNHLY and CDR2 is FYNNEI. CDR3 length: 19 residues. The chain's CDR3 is CASDQNVASGGGKTETQYF. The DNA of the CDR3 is TGTGCCAGCGACCAAAACGTGGCTAGCGGGGGGGGGAAGACAGAGACCCAGTACTTC.

The CDR3, as DNA: TGTGCCAGCAGCTCGCCGGGACTAGCGGACGAGCAGTACTTC. Translated, it gives CASSSPGLADEQYF. The chain recombines TRBV5-4 with TRBJ2-7; TRBD2 agrees at 11 bases. The junction had 4 bases not matched to a gene; V was cut back by 3 bases and J by 5 bases. The CDR3 is made up of 14 amino acids. In germline, CDR1 is SGHNT, CDR2 YYREEE (reference sequence).

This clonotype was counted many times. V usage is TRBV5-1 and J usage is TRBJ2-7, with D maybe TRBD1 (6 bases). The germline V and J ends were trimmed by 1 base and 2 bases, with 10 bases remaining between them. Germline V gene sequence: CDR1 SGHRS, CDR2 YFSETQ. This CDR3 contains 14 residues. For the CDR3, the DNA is TGCGCCAGCAGCTTGACAGGGACAACCTACGAGCAGTACTTC. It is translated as CASSLTGTTYEQYF.

The CDR3 here is CASSISLGGGETQYF. The CDR3 nucleotides read TGTGCCAGCAGCATTAGTTTAGGGGGGGGAGAGACCCAGTACTTC. The rearrangement joins TRBV5-4 to TRBJ2-5, with D possibly being TRBD2 (7 bases). Germline loops: CDR1 SGHNT, CDR2 YYREEE (reference sequence). The CDR3 contains 15 residues. Trimming cost V 4 bases and J 4 bases, with 17 bases left between them.

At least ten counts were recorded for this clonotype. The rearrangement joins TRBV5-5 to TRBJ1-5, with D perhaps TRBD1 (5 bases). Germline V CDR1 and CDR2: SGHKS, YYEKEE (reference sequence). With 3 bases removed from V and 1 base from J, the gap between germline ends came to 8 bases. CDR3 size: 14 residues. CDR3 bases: TGTGCCAGCAGCTCCCGACAGAGCAATCAGCCCCAGCATTTT. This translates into CASSSRQSNQPQHF.

The CDR3 loop reads CASSQDLAGSETQYF. The CDR3, as DNA: TGCGCCAGCAGCCAAGATCTAGCGGGGTCAGAGACCCAGTACTTC. The genes are TRBV4-1 and TRBJ2-5; TRBD2 matches at 9 bases. The junction had 3 bases not matched to a gene; V was cut back by 0 bases and J by 4 bases. Germline values: CDR1 MGHRA, CDR2 YSYEKL. The CDR3 has 15 residues.

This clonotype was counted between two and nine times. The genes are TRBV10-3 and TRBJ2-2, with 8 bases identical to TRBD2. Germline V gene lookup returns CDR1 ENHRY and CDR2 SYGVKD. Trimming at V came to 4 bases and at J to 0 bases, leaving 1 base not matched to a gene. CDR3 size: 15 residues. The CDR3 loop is CAISGGGSNTGELFF. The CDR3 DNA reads TGTGCCATCAGTGGCGGGGGGTCGAACACCGGGGAGCTGTTTTTT.

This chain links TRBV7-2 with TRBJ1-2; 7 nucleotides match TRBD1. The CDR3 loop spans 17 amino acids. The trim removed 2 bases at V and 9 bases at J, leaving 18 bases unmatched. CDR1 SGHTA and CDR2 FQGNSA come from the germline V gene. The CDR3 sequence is CASSLSRTGPGESSYTF. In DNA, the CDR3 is TGTGCCAGCAGCTTATCGCGGACAGGCCCTGGAGAGAGCAGCTACACCTTC.

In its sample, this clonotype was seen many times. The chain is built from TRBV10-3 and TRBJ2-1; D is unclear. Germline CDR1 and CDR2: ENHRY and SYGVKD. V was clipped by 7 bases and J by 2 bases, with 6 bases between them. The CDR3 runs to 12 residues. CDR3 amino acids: CAITGPYNEQFF. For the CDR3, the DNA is TGTGCCATCACTGGGCCCTACAATGAGCAGTTCTTC.

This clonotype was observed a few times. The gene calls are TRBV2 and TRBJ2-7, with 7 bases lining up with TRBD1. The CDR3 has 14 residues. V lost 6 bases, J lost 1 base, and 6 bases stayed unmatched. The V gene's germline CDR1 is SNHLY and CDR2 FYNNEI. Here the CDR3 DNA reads TGTGCCAGCAGGCGGACAGGAAATTCCTACGAGCAGTACTTC. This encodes CASRRTGNSYEQYF.

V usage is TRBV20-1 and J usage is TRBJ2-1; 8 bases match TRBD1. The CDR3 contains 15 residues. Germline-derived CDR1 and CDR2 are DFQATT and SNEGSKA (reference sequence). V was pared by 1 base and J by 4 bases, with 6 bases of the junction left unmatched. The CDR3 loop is CSARASGQAYNEQFF. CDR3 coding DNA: TGCAGTGCTAGAGCGTCGGGACAGGCTTACAATGAGCAGTTCTTC.

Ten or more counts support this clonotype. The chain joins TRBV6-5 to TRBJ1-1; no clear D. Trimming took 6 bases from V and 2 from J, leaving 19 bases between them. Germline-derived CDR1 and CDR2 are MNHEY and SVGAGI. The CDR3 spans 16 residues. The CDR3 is CASRSGSLPENTEAFF. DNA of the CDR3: TGTGCCAGCAGATCTGGCTCCTTACCAGAAAACACTGAAGCTTTCTTT.

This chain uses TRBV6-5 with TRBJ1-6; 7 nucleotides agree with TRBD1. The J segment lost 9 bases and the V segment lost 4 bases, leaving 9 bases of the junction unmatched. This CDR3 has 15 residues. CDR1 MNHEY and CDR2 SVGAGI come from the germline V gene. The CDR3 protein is CASSSPRQGSSPLHF. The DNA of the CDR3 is TGTGCCAGCAGTTCCCCGAGACAGGGCAGTTCACCCCTCCACTTT.

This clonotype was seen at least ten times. CDR3 residues: CASSWGEGAGDTQYF. CDR3 coding DNA: TGTGCCAGCAGCTGGGGTGAGGGGGCCGGTGATACGCAGTATTTT. The chain has TRBV5-6 and TRBJ2-3; 7 bases are a match to TRBD1. V trimming: 3 bases; J trimming: 6 bases; junction bases outside the gene matches: 10. Germline CDR1 SGHDT, CDR2 YYEEEE. CDR3 length: 15 residues.

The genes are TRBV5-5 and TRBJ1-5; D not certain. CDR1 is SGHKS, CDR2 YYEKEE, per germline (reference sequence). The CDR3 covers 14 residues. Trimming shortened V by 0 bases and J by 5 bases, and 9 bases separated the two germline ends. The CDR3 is CASSLAGVDQPQHF. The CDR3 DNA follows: TGTGCCAGCAGCTTGGCCGGGGTGGATCAGCCCCAGCATTTT.

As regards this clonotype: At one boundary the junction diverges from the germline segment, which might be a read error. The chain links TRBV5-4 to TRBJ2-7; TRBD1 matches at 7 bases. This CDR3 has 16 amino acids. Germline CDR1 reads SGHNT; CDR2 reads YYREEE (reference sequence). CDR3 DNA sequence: TGTGCCAACAGCTTGAGCACAGGGGAACGGCACTACGAGCAGTACTTC. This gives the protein CANSLSTGERHYEQYF. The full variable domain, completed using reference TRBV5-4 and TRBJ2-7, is ETGVTQSPTHLIKTRGQQVTLRCSSQSGHNTVSWYQQALGQGPQFIFQYYREEENGRGNFPPRFSGLQFPNYSSELNVNALELDDSALYLCANSLSTGERHYEQYFGPGTRLTVT.

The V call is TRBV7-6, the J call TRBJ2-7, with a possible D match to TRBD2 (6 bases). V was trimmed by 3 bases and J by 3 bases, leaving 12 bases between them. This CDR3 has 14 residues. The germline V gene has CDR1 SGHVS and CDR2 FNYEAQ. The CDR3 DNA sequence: TGTGCCAGCAGCTTTGGTCCGGGAGACTACGAGCAGTACTTC. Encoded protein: CASSFGPGDYEQYF.

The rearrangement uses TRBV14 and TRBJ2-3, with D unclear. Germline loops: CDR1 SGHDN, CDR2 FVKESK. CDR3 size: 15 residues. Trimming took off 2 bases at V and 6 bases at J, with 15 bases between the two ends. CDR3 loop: CASSQTYPDRDTQYF. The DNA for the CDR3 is TGTGCCAGCAGCCAAACGTACCCTGACCGGGATACGCAGTATTTT.

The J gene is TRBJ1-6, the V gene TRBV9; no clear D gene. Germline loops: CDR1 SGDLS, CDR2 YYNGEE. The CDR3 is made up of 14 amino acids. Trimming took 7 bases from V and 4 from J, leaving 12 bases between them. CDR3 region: CASGPGGYNSPLHF. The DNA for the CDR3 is TGTGCCAGCGGCCCGGGCGGGTATAATTCACCCCTCCACTTT.

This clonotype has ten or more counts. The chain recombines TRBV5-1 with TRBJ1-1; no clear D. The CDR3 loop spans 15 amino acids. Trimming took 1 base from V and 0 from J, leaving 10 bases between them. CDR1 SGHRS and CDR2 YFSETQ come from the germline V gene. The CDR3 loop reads CASSLTVTMNTEAFF. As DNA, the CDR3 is TGCGCCAGCAGCTTGACCGTCACGATGAACACTGAAGCTTTCTTT.

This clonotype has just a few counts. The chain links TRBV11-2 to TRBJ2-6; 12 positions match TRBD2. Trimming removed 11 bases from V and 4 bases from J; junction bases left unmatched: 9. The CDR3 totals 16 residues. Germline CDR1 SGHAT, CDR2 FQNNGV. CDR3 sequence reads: CAGSSGGAQGANVLTF. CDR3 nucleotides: TGTGCCGGGTCTAGCGGGGGGGCCCAAGGGGCCAACGTCCTGACTTTC.

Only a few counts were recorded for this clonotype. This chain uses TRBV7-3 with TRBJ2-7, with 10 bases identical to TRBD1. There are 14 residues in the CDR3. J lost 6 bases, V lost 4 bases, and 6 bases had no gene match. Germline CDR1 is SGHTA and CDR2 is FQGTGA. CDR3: CASSSNRDRGEQYF. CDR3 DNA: TGTGCCAGCAGCTCAAACCGGGACAGGGGCGAGCAGTACTTC.

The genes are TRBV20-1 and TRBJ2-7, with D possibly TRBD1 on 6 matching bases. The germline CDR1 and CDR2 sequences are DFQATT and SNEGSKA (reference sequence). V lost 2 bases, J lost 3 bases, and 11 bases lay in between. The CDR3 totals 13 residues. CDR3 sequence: CSARPRDNYEQYF. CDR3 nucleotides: TGCAGTGCTAGACCCAGGGACAACTACGAGCAGTACTTC.

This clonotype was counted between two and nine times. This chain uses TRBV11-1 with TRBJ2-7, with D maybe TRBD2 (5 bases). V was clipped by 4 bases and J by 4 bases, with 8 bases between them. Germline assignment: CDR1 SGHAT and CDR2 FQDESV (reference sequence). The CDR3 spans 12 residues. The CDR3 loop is CASSSEGYEQYV. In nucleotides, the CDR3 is TGTGCCAGCAGCTCCGAGGGATACGAGCAGTACGTC.

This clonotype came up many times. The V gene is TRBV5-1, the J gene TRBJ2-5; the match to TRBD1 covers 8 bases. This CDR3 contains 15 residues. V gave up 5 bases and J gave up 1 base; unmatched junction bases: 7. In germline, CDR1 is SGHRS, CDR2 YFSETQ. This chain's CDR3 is CASRDLGQGQETQYF. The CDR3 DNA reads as TGCGCCAGCAGGGACCTCGGACAGGGCCAAGAGACCCAGTACTTC.

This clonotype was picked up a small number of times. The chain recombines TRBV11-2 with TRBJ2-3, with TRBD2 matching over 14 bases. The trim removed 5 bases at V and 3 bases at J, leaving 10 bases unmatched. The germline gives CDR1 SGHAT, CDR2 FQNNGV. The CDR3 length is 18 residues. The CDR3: CASSLLRTSGGRTDTQYF. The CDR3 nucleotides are TGTGCCAGCAGCCTTCTGCGGACTAGCGGGGGGAGGACAGATACGCAGTATTTT. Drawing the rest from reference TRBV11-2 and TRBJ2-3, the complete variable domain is EAGVAQSPRYKIIEKRQSVAFWCNPISGHATLYWYQQILGQGPKLLIQFQNNGVVDDSQLPKDRFSAERLKGVDSTLKIQPAKLEDSAVYLCASSLLRTSGGRTDTQYFGPGTRLTVL.

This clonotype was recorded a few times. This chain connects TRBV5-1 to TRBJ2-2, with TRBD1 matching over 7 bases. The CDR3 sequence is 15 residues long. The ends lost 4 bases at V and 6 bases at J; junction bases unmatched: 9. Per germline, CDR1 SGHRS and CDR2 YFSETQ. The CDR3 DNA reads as TGCGCCAGCAGCCGCCGACAGGGAGAGGCCGGGGAGCTGTTTTTT. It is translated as CASSRRQGEAGELFF.

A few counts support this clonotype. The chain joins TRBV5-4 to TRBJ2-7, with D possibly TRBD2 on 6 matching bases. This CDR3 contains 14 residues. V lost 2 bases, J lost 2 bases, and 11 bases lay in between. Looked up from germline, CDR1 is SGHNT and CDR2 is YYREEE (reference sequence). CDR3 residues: CASSFRGSPYEQYF. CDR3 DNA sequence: TGTGCCAGCAGCTTCCGGGGGAGCCCCTACGAGCAGTACTTC.